One T cell receptor beta chain is described in this entry. The specificity of this receptor is unknown. From cysteine to phenylalanine, the CDR3 is 16 amino acids long. CDR3 DNA only is kept here, 48 bases in frame from base 1. CDR1 and CDR2, looked up from the germline V gene, are SGHDT and YYEEEE. The cohort was made up of roughly 670 healthy bone marrow donors. At the time of sampling, every cohort member was nominally healthy, though immune exposures that went unrecorded were likely present. The donor tested CMV seronegative and was one of the 352 seronegative cohort members. A peripheral blood sample was collected from each donor, and TCR beta sequencing was performed on peripheral blood mononuclear cells. The Qiagen DNeasy Blood Extraction Kit was used to extract genomic DNA from the blood cell samples. This sample stems from a study of cytomegalovirus exposure and HLA in healthy donors (dated 2017 in TCRdb). Concerning the study at large: According to an earlier analysis of a few hundred of the donors, about 179 million T cells yielded roughly 100 million unique TCR beta sequences and about 300 Gb of sequence data. Roughly 300 gigabases of sequencing data and 70 million to 95 million unique TCR sequences made up an early release that covered under 750 HLA-typed donors. Of the roughly 400 genotyped donors, 81% were placed in the genetic ancestry cluster associated with self-reported Caucasian donors. The study was designed to test whether signatures of past pathogen exposure could be identified by cataloging public T cell receptors. Using immunosequencing, the study profiled T cell repertoires from fewer than 850 subjects and related those repertoires to cytomegalovirus serostatus. Along with the approximately 650-subject first cohort, a separate validation cohort of about 110 different subjects was used. The study combined high-throughput TCR immunosequencing, statistical association of individual TCRs with disease status, and machine learning to predict cytomegalovirus infection status. To study patterns of TCR occurrence, a later analysis re-analyzed previously published TCR beta repertoires from around 670 donors and added high-resolution HLA genotyping. Rather than using new phenotypic data, the later analysis identified candidate immune exposures from TCR beta sequences and from how often those sequences occurred across donors. An earlier analysis of 587 of the donors used high-throughput TCR beta sequencing to judge whether each TCR beta V gene segment behaved as functional or pseudogenic. Donor age, sex, ethnicity and CMV serostatus were compiled alongside the repertoire data. A later genetic analysis used genome-wide SNP genotypes for about 55% of the 666 donors, treating that subset as a discovery cohort. All discovery cohort repertoires had been generated on a single sequencing platform. HLA typing included class I and class II loci at four-digit resolution. Typing coverage differed by locus: A, B, C, DRB1 and DQB1 were typed in about 620-640 donors, DQA1 in about 500, DPA1 in around 600, and DPB1 in roughly 450. Four or five DR-DQ haplotypes were treated as single units for association and clustering because of strong linkage in the cohort. Among about 370 genotyped donors of the cohort, an average of approximately 220,000 unique TCR beta nucleotide sequences was sequenced per donor, of which 15% to 20% were non-productive.

The library was made by the immunoSEQ multiplex PCR assay. For the multiplex PCR, a mixture combining 60 forward primers for TCR Vbeta segments and 13 reverse primers for TCR Jbeta segments was used. The CDR3 region of rearranged TCR beta genes was amplified from genomic DNA with a multiplex PCR assay. On the Illumina HiSeq System, the amplified TCR beta libraries were sequenced as 87-base-pair reads. Per the original workflow: A later analysis counted about 80 million unique TCR beta chains across the 670 or so repertoires, and some 11 million of these chains were shared by at least two donors. To remove PCR and sequencing errors, raw reads were error-corrected and collapsed into unique sequences using a nearest-neighbor algorithm that merged closely related sequences. CDR3 sequences were aligned to IMGT reference sequences to assign V, D and J gene segments. For a sequence to be retained, at least a six-nucleotide match to both a V gene segment and a J gene segment was required. Rearrangements were called productive when the CDR3 lacked stop codons and stayed in frame with V and J; all others were non-productive. CDR3 was defined according to IMGT convention as the region running from the second conserved V-encoded cysteine to the conserved J-encoded phenylalanine. The earlier analysis of about 590 of the donors excluded sequences that lacked an unambiguous match to a single V gene segment. An earlier analysis of just under 600 of the donors called V segments functional above 56.7% productive rearrangements and segregating when the between-donor standard deviation exceeded 5%. A statistical classification framework was built for diagnosing cytomegalovirus status from the catalog of TCR beta chain sequences. In a later analysis, V and J genes were assigned by comparing TCR nucleotide sequences against IMGT/GENE-DB human TR gene sequences. The TCRdist pipeline was used in a later analysis to assign CDR3 sequences and most-parsimonious VDJ recombination scenarios. In a later analysis, each TCR beta chain was defined by its CDR3 amino acid sequence together with its V-gene family, and reads lacking a unique V-gene family were excluded. As a way to deal with suspected cross-contamination and a sequencing artifact, a later analysis dropped roughly 620 nucleotide sequences that were highly shared and had low generation probability. For each public chain, a later analysis derived a clonal expansion index from normalized ranks of inferred template counts within each repertoire. Generation probabilities in a later analysis came from a VDJ recombination model fitted to out-of-frame rearrangements, and those results were checked against IGoR. Hypergeometric tests were used in a later analysis to score TCR-TCR, TCR-HLA and TCR-CMV co-occurrence, with a repertoire-size bias correction applied to the TCR pairs. To estimate false discovery rates, a later analysis permuted the HLA or CMV assignments 20 times. In a later analysis, co-occurring TCRs were grouped using DBSCAN, with TCRdist sequence similarity added in when clustering inside HLA-allele-positive subsets. For co-occurrence clustering, repertoires with fewer than 30,000 or more than 120,000 public chains were excluded, along with roughly 5 repertoires with anomalous nucleotide sharing. As stored in TCRdb, this immuneACCESS dataset retains in-frame rearrangements with V and J assigned. A fraction of the clones does not appear; measured against another copy, unresolved V genes explain less than half of the discrepancy, and the remainder lacks a known reason. That table furnishes V, J and clone size, whereas the DNA furnished D and trimming. The sample's records list 150,000 to 250,000 clones. Clones ranked in the top ten supply roughly 0.74% of the sample.

General findings and caveats noted by the study authors: In a later analysis, some 17,000 TCR beta sequences were associated with specific HLA alleles at a false discovery rate of 0.05. In a later genetic analysis, fewer N-insertions in productive TCRs were reported among donors in an Asian-associated ancestry cluster than the roughly 710-donor mean. The cohort was sequenced for TCR beta chains only, and without alpha or paired-chain data the features that could be detected were limited. It was suggested by the authors that the approach could potentially be generalized to other disease states and immunological phenotypes. Cytomegalovirus status was reported to be diagnosed by the classifier with high specificity and sensitivity in both the original and validation cohorts. In a later analysis, HLA-associated TCR beta chains were found to be more clonally expanded and to have lower generation probabilities than equally common non-associated chains. When HLA alleles, especially DR and DQ, strongly co-occurred, attributing TCR associations to individual alleles was difficult. In the study, about 150 TCR beta chains were listed as associated with cytomegalovirus. In an earlier analysis of around 500 of the donors, most TCR beta V segments appeared in productive rearrangements about 90% or about 30% of the time, broadly matching IMGT annotations. According to a later analysis, most CMV-associated TCR beta chains appeared to be HLA-restricted, and the HLA associations seemed to be driven largely by CMV exposure. Linkage disequilibrium might explain the correlated functional status among segregating V segments, but an unknown experimental factor could not be ruled out. Some IMGT-functional V segments, including TRBV6-2 and TRBV6-3, could not be told apart with the 87-base-pair reads, so those segments were excluded. V-gene and J-gene trimming of TCR beta chains was associated with a missense DCLRE1C variant in a later genetic analysis, and the association was replicated in an independent cohort. In vitro tests confirmed that a few of the cytomegalovirus-associated TCR beta chains recognize cytomegalovirus antigens. HLA typing was unavailable for some donors at each locus, so association tests used only the typed subset. A cluster of highly shared sequence variants was judged likely to be a technical artifact of the sequencing pipeline. Sequencing depth was assumed to be roughly uniform across donors in the presence/absence analyses, though that assumption may not hold. In a later analysis, TCR association rates were found to vary across HLA loci, with the most associated TCRs seen for DRB1 alleles and the fewest for HLA-C alleles. Several of the top co-occurrence clusters appeared to be linked to parvovirus B19, influenza, CMV and Epstein-Barr virus, according to a later analysis. Across donors, most TCR sequences were observed very rarely, whereas some public TCRs were present in many individuals. A further reported finding was that TCR beta sequences accurately predicted the HLA-A and HLA-B alleles for most subjects in the first cohort. The only immune exposure information available for the cohort was CMV serostatus. Because counts were too low, 15 to 20 rarely observed V segments, including chromosome 9 orphons, were left out of the earlier analysis of about 500 of the donors.

The sample consisted of PBMCs. The V and J genes are TRBV5-6 and TRBJ2-5; 13 bases in the middle match TRBD2. Near its end, the DNA agrees better with TRBJ2-7, so the J call may be wrong. The clonotype originates from a boy between 10 and 17 years old in good health and CMV-seronegative. CDR3 sequence: CASRHGTSGELYEQYF. The nucleotide sequence is TGTGCCAGCAGACACGGGACTAGCGGGGAGCTTTACGAGCAGTACTTC.